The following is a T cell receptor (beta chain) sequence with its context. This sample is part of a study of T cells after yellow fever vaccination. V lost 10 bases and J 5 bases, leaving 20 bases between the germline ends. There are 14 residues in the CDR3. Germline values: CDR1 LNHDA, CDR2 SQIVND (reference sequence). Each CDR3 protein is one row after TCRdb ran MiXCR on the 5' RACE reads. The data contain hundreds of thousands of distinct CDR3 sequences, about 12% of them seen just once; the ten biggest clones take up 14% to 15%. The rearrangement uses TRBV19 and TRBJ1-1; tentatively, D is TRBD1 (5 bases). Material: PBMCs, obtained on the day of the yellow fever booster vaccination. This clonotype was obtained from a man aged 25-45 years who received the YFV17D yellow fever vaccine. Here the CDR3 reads CATVKVKGRTEAFF. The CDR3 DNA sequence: TGTGCCACAGTCAAGGTAAAGGGGAGGACTGAAGCTTTCTTT.